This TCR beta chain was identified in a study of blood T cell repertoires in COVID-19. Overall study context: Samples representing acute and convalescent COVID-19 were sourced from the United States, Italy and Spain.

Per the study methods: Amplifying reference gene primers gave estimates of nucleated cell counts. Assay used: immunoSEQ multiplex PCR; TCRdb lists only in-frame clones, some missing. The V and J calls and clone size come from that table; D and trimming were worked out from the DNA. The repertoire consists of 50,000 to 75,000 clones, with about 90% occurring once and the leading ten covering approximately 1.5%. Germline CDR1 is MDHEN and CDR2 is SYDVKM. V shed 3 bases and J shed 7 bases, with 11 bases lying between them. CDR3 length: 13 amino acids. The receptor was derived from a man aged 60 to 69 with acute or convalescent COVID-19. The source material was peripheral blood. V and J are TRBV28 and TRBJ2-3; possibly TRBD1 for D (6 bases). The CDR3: CASSFHRVHTQYF. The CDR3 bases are TGTGCCAGCAGTTTTCACAGGGTTCATACGCAGTATTTT. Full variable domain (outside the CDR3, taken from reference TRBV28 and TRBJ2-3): DVKVTQSSRYLVKRTGEKVFLECVQDMDHENMFWYRQDPGLGLRLIYFSYDVKMKEKGDIPEGYSVSREKKERFSLILESASTNQTSMYLCASSFHRVHTQYFGPGTRLTVL.